This passage covers 27 T cell receptor beta chains from one sample sequenced in a study of T-cell memory formation after mild COVID-19. In TCRdb, the 5' RACE reads were re-called with MiXCR into one record per CDR3 protein. The sample includes under 550,000 distinct CDR3 sequences, roughly 17% of them seen just once. What was sequenced was PBMCs or a T cell subset sorted from them (not recorded which). Receptors were obtained from a man younger than 35 who had mild COVID-19 (a few samples of this study predate the infection). Cell type and time point are not known.

This chain joins TRBV4-2 and TRBJ1-1; D is possibly TRBD1 (6 bases). This CDR3 region has 14 residues. Deletions cut 0 bases from V and 4 bases from J, with 9 bases between. Per germline, CDR1 LGHNA and CDR2 YNFKEQ. The CDR3 here is CASSQDGGLTEAFF. CDR3 DNA: TGTGCCAGCAGCCAAGATGGGGGGCTCACTGAAGCTTTCTTT.

This clonotype has only one observation. The rearrangement uses TRBV10-3 and TRBJ2-5, with D perhaps assigned TRBD1 or TRBD2 (5 bases each). CDR3 length: 13 amino acids. The V and J ends lost 7 bases and 3 bases respectively, with 12 bases between them. Germline-derived CDR1 and CDR2 are ENHRY and SYGVKD. Written as DNA, the CDR3 is TGTGCCATCATGGGGGACGGAGAAGAGACCCAGTACTTC. It yields the protein CAIMGDGEETQYF.

The genes are TRBV6-1 and TRBJ2-5; 7 bases are shared with TRBD1. CDR3 size: 16 residues. CDR1 is MNHNS and CDR2 is SASEGT in the germline V gene. Germline trimming cut 2 bases from V and 1 base from J; bases unmatched to any gene: 7. The CDR3 reads CASSEIQGSFQETQYF. CDR3 nucleotide sequence: TGTGCCAGCAGTGAAATACAGGGGAGCTTCCAAGAGACCCAGTACTTC.

This clonotype turned up a few times. The genes are TRBV14 and TRBJ2-3; 14 bases are a match to TRBD2. CDR3 length equals 15 residues. J gave up 8 bases and V 3 bases, and 4 bases lay outside the gene matches. CDR1 and CDR2 (germline): SGHDN, FVKESK. This chain's CDR3 is CASSQTSGGARTQYF. Written as DNA, the CDR3 is TGTGCCAGCAGCCAGACTAGCGGGGGGGCCCGTACGCAGTATTTT.

This clonotype was observed a handful of times. The V gene is TRBV6-5, the J gene TRBJ1-6; no firm D call. The CDR3 runs 14 residues. The germline V gene encodes CDR1 MNHEY and CDR2 SVGAGI. The V end was cut by 4 bases, the J end by 7 bases, with 11 bases between. The CDR3: CASSFATANSPLHF. Here the CDR3 DNA reads TGTGCCAGCAGTTTCGCCACAGCAAATTCACCCCTCCACTTT.

This clonotype was recorded a few times. This rearrangement joins TRBV10-3 to TRBJ2-5; TRBD2 might be the D (5 bases). V was pared by 4 bases and J by 4 bases, with 13 bases between. Germline loops: CDR1 ENHRY, CDR2 SYGVKD. The CDR3 spans 14 residues. The CDR3 DNA is TGTGCCATCAGTGGGCTCATCGAGGGAGAGACCCAGTACTTC. Residues: CAISGLIEGETQYF.

The chain has TRBV5-1 and TRBJ2-3, with 9 bases lining up with TRBD2. The V segment lost 4 bases and the J segment 2 bases; nucleotides outside the gene matches: 5. CDR3 length: 15 amino acids. Germline CDR1 SGHRS, CDR2 YFSETQ. CDR3 coding DNA: TGCGCCAGCAGCGATAGCGGGGGCGACACAGATACGCAGTATTTT. As protein: CASSDSGGDTDTQYF.

The chain links TRBV4-3 to TRBJ1-2; D is ambiguous. Germline CDR1 LGHNA, CDR2 YSLEER. CDR3 length equals 15 residues. The V and J ends lost 0 bases and 6 bases respectively, with 14 bases between them. DNA for the CDR3: TGCGCCAGCAGCCAAGATCTGGGCTTCTCGAATGGCTACACCTTC. This gives the protein CASSQDLGFSNGYTF.

In this sample, this clonotype turned up a few times. V is TRBV6-5 and J is TRBJ2-2; D perhaps matches TRBD2 (5 bases). The CDR3 consists of 16 residues. Per germline, CDR1 MNHEY and CDR2 SVGAGI. Trimming removed 4 bases at V and 1 base at J, with 13 bases between. CDR3 coding DNA: TGTGCCAGCAGTTCGTCCCTAGCTGTGAACACCGGGGAGCTGTTTTTT. This codes for CASSSSLAVNTGELFF.

A few counts support this clonotype. The chain is built from TRBV7-2 and TRBJ1-4; 8 nucleotides match TRBD1. Germline trimming cut 5 bases from V and 1 base from J; bases unmatched to any gene: 3. The CDR3 runs 15 residues. In germline, CDR1 is SGHTA, CDR2 FQGNSA. The CDR3 coding sequence is TGTGCCAGCAGCGGAGGACAGGGAACTAATGAAAAACTGTTTTTT. It is translated as CASSGGQGTNEKLFF.

J is TRBJ2-5 and V is TRBV6-1; 15 positions match TRBD2. Per germline, CDR1 MNHNS and CDR2 SASEGT. The junction had 7 bases not matched to a gene; V was cut back by 7 bases and J by 7 bases. The CDR3 runs to 15 residues. DNA of the CDR3: TGTGCCAGCACCCCTGGACTAGCGGGGGGGGGGACCCAGTACTTC. It yields the protein CASTPGLAGGGTQYF.

This clonotype was found a few times. CDR3 coding DNA: TGTGCCAGCAGCCAGAGAGAGGGGGTGGGTGAAAAACTGTTTTTT. Protein: CASSQREGVGEKLFF. The chain is built from TRBV4-2 and TRBJ1-4, with a possible D match to TRBD1 (6 bases). Trimming took off 3 bases at V and 7 bases at J, with 15 bases between the two ends. Germline CDR1 is LGHNA and CDR2 is YNFKEQ. CDR3 size: 15 residues.

This chain links TRBV6-2 or TRBV6-3 with TRBJ2-1, with TRBD2 identical over 8 bases. CDR1 is MNHEY and CDR2 is SVGEGT in the germline V gene. This CDR3 has 13 residues. J lost 7 bases, V lost 6 bases, and 5 bases had no gene match. The CDR3 bases are TGTGCCAGCAGCGGGGGGGCCGAAAATGAGCAGTTCTTC. Translation: CASSGGAENEQFF.

This clonotype appeared a few times. CDR3 sequence (DNA): TGTGCCAGCAGCTTAGAAAGGGCCGGGGAGCTGTTTTTT. Its protein product is CASSLERAGELFF. The J gene is TRBJ2-2, the V gene TRBV7-2; no reliable D call. This CDR3 has 13 amino acids. Germline V lookup: CDR1 SGHTA, CDR2 FQGNSA. V was shortened by 1 base and J by 6 bases, with 6 bases between the two germline ends.

This clonotype occurred a few times. V is TRBV20-1 and J is TRBJ1-1; D possibly corresponds to TRBD1 (6 bases). Germline V lookup: CDR1 DFQATT, CDR2 SNEGSKA (reference sequence). This CDR3 is built from 17 residues. V lost 0 bases, J lost 5 bases, and 22 bases lay in between. DNA for the CDR3: TGCAGTGCTAGAGATCAGGGGTCAGCCTCCTGGCATACTGAAGCTTTCTTT. Protein: CSARDQGSASWHTEAFF.

The rearrangement joins TRBV20-1 to TRBJ2-6; maybe TRBD1 (6 bases). This CDR3 has 14 residues. Trimming took 6 bases from V and 4 from J, leaving 13 bases between them. Germline V gene sequence: CDR1 DFQATT, CDR2 SNEGSKA (reference sequence). In DNA form, the CDR3 reads TGCAGTGCCTCACAGGGATTAGGGGCCAACGTCCTGACTTTC. Protein product: CSASQGLGANVLTF.

V gene TRBV29-1 combines with J gene TRBJ2-3, with D possibly TRBD2 on 6 matching bases. V was pared by 4 bases and J by 5 bases, with 16 bases between. Germline-derived CDR1 and CDR2 are SQVTM and ANQGSEA. This CDR3 is built from 14 residues. CDR3 coding DNA: TGCAGCGTTGTGGCAACCGAGGGAGGAGATACGCAGTATTTT. Amino acid sequence: CSVVATEGGDTQYF.

Only a few counts were recorded for this clonotype. The chain is built from TRBV12-3 or TRBV12-4 and TRBJ2-7; 11 bases fit TRBD2. The V gene end was trimmed by 7 bases and the J gene end by 3 bases; junction bases not matched to a gene: 2. The CDR3 sequence is 13 residues long. CDR3 loop: CASTLAGGYEQYF. CDR3 nucleotides: TGTGCCAGCACCCTAGCGGGGGGCTACGAGCAGTACTTC.

The chain links TRBV7-9 to TRBJ2-3; 7 bases are shared with TRBD1. CDR3 size: 17 residues. Trimming at V came to 4 bases and at J to 7 bases, leaving 17 bases not matched to a gene. Germline loops: CDR1 SEHNR, CDR2 FQNEAQ (reference sequence). The CDR3 bases are TGTGCCAGCAGCTCCCCCCCCCGGGACAGTGGCACTAATACGCAGTATTTT. It codes for CASSSPPRDSGTNTQYF.

This clonotype has just a few counts. V and J are TRBV18 and TRBJ2-2; D not certain. Germline V gene sequence: CDR1 KGHSH, CDR2 LQKENI. The CDR3 has 15 amino acids. Trimming pared 4 bases from V and 1 base from J, leaving 10 bases between. The DNA of the CDR3 is TGTGCCAGCTCACGAGGCTCCGGGAACACCGGGGAGCTGTTTTTT. Its protein product is CASSRGSGNTGELFF.

The chain employs TRBV6-5 and TRBJ1-1; D not resolved. Germline assignment: CDR1 MNHEY and CDR2 SVGAGI. V gave up 2 bases and J gave up 3 bases, with 7 bases separating them. This CDR3 region has 13 residues. The CDR3 sequence: CASSYRAHTEAFF. The CDR3 region has the DNA TGTGCCAGCAGTTACCGGGCCCACACTGAAGCTTTCTTT.

The chain is built from TRBV28 and TRBJ2-1, with D maybe TRBD2 (5 bases). Trimming stripped 2 bases from V and 7 bases from J, with 12 bases between. In germline, CDR1 is MDHEN, CDR2 SYDVKM. CDR3 length: 14 residues. CDR3 loop: CASSLPISVNEQFF. The CDR3, as DNA: TGTGCCAGCAGTTTACCCATTAGCGTGAATGAGCAGTTCTTC.

This clonotype was observed at least ten times. J is TRBJ2-5 and V is TRBV15; D not resolved. The V end was cut by 0 bases, the J end by 6 bases, with 8 bases between. CDR3 length equals 13 residues. The germline V gene has CDR1 LNHNV and CDR2 YYDKDF (reference sequence). The CDR3 region is CATSRDAEKTQYF. The CDR3 nucleotides read TGTGCCACCAGCAGAGATGCGGAGAAGACCCAGTACTTC.

This clonotype came up a few times. The CDR3 here is CASSAARQAVNTEAFF. CDR3 sequence (DNA): TGTGCCAGCAGCGCCGCCCGACAGGCCGTGAACACTGAAGCTTTCTTT. This chain uses TRBV7-9 with TRBJ1-1, with a tentative D call TRBD1 (6 bases). This CDR3 is 16 amino acids long. The germline CDR1 and CDR2 sequences are SEHNR and FQNEAQ (reference sequence). Trimming cost V 5 bases and J 0 bases, with 16 bases left between them.

The chain uses TRBV9 and TRBJ2-7; possibly TRBD1 for D (5 bases). The V and J ends lost 0 bases and 3 bases respectively, with 10 bases between them. The CDR3 contains 14 residues. CDR1 SGDLS and CDR2 YYNGEE come from the germline V gene. The CDR3 region has the DNA TGTGCCAGCAGCGTAGGTACAGGATTCTACGAGCAGTACTTC. It is translated as CASSVGTGFYEQYF.

The chain couples TRBV11-2 to TRBJ2-2; weak D call: TRBD2 (6 bases). Germline CDR1 is SGHAT and CDR2 is FQNNGV. Trimming took off 4 bases at V and 7 bases at J, with 19 bases between the two ends. This CDR3 has 16 amino acids. CDR3 bases: TGTGCCAGCAGCTCCCGGGCCAAGGAGGGTTACGGGGAGCTGTTTTTT. The encoded protein is CASSSRAKEGYGELFF.

At least ten counts were recorded for this clonotype. The chain combines TRBV11-2 with TRBJ2-7; the D is unclear. The V gene's germline CDR1 is SGHAT and CDR2 FQNNGV. V was pared by 3 bases and J by 3 bases, with 12 bases between. CDR3 length: 14 amino acids. CDR3 in DNA: TGTGCCAGCAGCTTGGGTATTTCGGACTACGAGCAGTACTTC. Translation gives CASSLGISDYEQYF.